Listed below are T cell receptor beta chains from one sample, sequenced in a study of response to subunit inactivated influenza vaccine. Via MiXCR, TCRdb re-called the RT-PCR reads, giving one row per CDR3 protein. The sample includes about half a million distinct CDR3 sequences, about 25% seen only once; the top ten take under 2.5%. Here the sequenced sample was CD4+ T cells sorted from PBMCs, taken approximately 5 days after vaccination. The origin of the receptors is a man aged 45 to 65 who received an inactivated influenza vaccine. Each CDR3 is given with its conserved first and last residue. A D gene is named only where the DNA matches it firmly. Only part of the rows carry a size: once, few, many, or a class if the clone is expanded.

clone size: few; J gene: TRBJ2-1; V gene: TRBV6-1; D gene: TRBD2; CDR3 DNA: TGTGCCAGCAGACTTACCGGGACTAGCGGGAACAATGAGCAGTTCTTC; CDR3 protein: CASRLTGTSGNNEQFF
clone size: NA; J gene: TRBJ2-5; V gene: TRBV7-9; D gene: TRBD2; CDR3 DNA: TGTGCCAGCAGCGGTCCTCCCCAGTTAGCGGGGCAAGAGACCCAGTACTTC; CDR3 protein: CASSGPPQLAGQETQYF
clone size: once; J gene: TRBJ1-4; V gene: TRBV7-2; D gene: TRBD1; CDR3 DNA: TGTGCCAGCACCCAGGGGGGCAATGAAAAACTGTTTTTT; CDR3 protein: CASTQGGNEKLFF
clone size: NA; J gene: TRBJ2-7; V gene: TRBV3-1; D gene: NA; CDR3 DNA: TGTGCCAGCAGCCAGATCTTTCGCGAGCAGTACTTC; CDR3 protein: CASSQIFREQYF
clone size: few; J gene: TRBJ2-3; V gene: TRBV15; D gene: NA; CDR3 DNA: TGTGCCACCAGCAGAGAAGCGGGACGGAGTCTCACAGGGACATCAGATACGCAGTATTTT; CDR3 protein: CATSREAGRSLTGTSDTQYF
clone size: NA; J gene: TRBJ2-7; V gene: TRBV28; D gene: NA; CDR3 DNA: TGTGCCAGCACTCAGGGGCAGTCCTACGAGCAGTACTTC; CDR3 protein: CASTQGQSYEQYF
clone size: NA; J gene: TRBJ2-3; V gene: TRBV6-2/TRBV6-3; D gene: NA; CDR3 DNA: TGTGCCAGCAGTTACTCTTGGACGGCCCCGACAGATACGCAGTATTTT; CDR3 protein: CASSYSWTAPTDTQYF
clone size: NA; J gene: TRBJ2-3; V gene: TRBV24-1; D gene: TRBD2; CDR3 DNA: TGTGCCACCAGTGATCCAGGGACTAGCGGGAGATGGGGCACAGATACGCAGTATTTT; CDR3 protein: CATSDPGTSGRWGTDTQYF
clone size: NA; J gene: TRBJ2-7; V gene: TRBV12-3/TRBV12-4; D gene: NA; CDR3 DNA: TGTGCCAGCAGTTTGGGACCAGGACAGATCTCCTACGAGCAGTACTTC; CDR3 protein: CASSLGPGQISYEQYF
clone size: NA; J gene: TRBJ1-2; V gene: TRBV28; D gene: TRBD1; CDR3 DNA: TGTGCCAGCAGGCCAGGGGGACCTGGCTACACCTTC; CDR3 protein: CASRPGGPGYTF
clone size: NA; J gene: TRBJ2-1; V gene: TRBV18; D gene: NA; CDR3 DNA: TGTGCCAGCTCACCATTACCGGCAGAAAACAATGAGCAGTTCTTC; CDR3 protein: CASSPLPAENNEQFF
clone size: NA; J gene: TRBJ2-5; V gene: TRBV30; D gene: TRBD2; CDR3 DNA: TGTGCCTGGAGACCGGGACTAGCGGGGCAAGAGACCCAGTACTTC; CDR3 protein: CAWRPGLAGQETQYF
clone size: NA; J gene: TRBJ1-4; V gene: TRBV11-2; D gene: TRBD1; CDR3 DNA: TGTGCCAGCAGCTTAGTAGGGACAGGGGGTGAAAAACTGTTTTTT; CDR3 protein: CASSLVGTGGEKLFF
clone size: NA; J gene: TRBJ2-7; V gene: TRBV12-3/TRBV12-4; D gene: NA; CDR3 DNA: TGTGCCAGCAGTTTATTTGAGAGCTCCTACGAGCAGTACTTC; CDR3 protein: CASSLFESSYEQYF
clone size: NA; J gene: TRBJ1-3; V gene: TRBV4-1; D gene: NA; CDR3 DNA: TGCGCCAGCAGCAACCCCGGGGAAGGATACGGAAACACCATATATTTT; CDR3 protein: CASSNPGEGYGNTIYF